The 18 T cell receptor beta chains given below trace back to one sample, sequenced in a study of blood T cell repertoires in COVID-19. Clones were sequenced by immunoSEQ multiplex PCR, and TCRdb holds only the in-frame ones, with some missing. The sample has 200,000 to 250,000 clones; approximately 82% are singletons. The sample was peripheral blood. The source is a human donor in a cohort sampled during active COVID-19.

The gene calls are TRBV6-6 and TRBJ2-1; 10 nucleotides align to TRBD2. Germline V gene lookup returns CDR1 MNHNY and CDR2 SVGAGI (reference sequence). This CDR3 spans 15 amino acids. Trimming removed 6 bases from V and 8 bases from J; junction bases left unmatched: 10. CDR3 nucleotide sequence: TGTGCCAGCAGCCCGCGGGTACTAGCGGGATATGAGCAGTTCTTC. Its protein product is CASSPRVLAGYEQFF.

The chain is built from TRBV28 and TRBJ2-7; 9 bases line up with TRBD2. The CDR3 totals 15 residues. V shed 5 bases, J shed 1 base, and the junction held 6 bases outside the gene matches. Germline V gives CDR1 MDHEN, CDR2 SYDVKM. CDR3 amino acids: CASSPPAGGSYEQYF. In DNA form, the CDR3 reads TGTGCCAGCAGTCCGCCCGCGGGAGGGTCCTACGAGCAGTACTTC.

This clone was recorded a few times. The DNA for the CDR3 is TGTGCCAGTAGTACTTACGCGACGGGTAATGAAAAACTGTTTTTT. Translated, it gives CASSTYATGNEKLFF. The chain combines TRBV19 with TRBJ1-4; unclear D gene. V lost 4 bases, J lost 4 bases, and 13 bases lay in between. The CDR3 consists of 15 residues. CDR1 LNHDA and CDR2 SQIVND come from the germline V gene (reference sequence).

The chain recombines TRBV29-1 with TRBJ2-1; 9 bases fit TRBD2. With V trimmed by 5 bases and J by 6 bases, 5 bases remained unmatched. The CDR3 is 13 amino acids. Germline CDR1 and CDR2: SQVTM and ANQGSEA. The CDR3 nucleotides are TGCAGCGTTAAGGGACTAGCTGGCAATGAGCAGTTCTTC. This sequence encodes CSVKGLAGNEQFF.

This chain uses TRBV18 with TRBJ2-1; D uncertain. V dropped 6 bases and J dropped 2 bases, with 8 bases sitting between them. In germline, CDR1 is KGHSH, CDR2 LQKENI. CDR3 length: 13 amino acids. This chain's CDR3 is CASSEFPYNEQFF. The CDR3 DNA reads TGTGCCAGCTCTGAGTTTCCCTACAATGAGCAGTTCTTC. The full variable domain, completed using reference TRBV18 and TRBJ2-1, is NAGVMQNPRHLVRRRGQEARLRCSPMKGHSHVYWYRQLPEEGLKFMVYLQKENIIDESGMPKERFSAEFPKEGPSILRIQQVVRGDSAAYFCASSEFPYNEQFFGPGTRLTVL.

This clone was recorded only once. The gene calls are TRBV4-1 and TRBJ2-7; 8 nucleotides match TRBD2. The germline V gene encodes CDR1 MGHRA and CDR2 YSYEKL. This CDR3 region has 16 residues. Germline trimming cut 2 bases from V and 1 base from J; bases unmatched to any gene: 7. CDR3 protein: CASSQPTSGNSYEQYF. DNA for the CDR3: TGCGCCAGCAGCCAACCCACTAGCGGAAATTCCTACGAGCAGTACTTC.

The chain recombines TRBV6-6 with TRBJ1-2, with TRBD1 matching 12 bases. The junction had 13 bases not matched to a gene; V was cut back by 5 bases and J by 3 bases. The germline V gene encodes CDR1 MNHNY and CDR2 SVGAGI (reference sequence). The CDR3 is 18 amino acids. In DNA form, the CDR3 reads TGTGCCAGCAGTCCATTGCCCGGGACAGGGGGCCAGTACTATGGCTACACCTTC. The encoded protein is CASSPLPGTGGQYYGYTF.

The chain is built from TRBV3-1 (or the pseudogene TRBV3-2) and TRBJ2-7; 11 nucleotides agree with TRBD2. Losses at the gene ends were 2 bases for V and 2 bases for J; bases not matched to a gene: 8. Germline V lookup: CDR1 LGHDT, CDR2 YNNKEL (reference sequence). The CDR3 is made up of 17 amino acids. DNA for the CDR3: TGTGCCAGCAGCCAAAGCCAACTAGCGGGAGACCCCTACGAGCAGTACTTC. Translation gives CASSQSQLAGDPYEQYF.

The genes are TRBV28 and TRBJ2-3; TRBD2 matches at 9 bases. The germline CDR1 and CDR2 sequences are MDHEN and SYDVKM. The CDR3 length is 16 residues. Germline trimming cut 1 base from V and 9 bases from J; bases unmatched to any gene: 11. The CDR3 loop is CASSLYVLAGYMTQYF. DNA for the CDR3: TGTGCCAGCAGTTTATACGTACTAGCGGGTTACATGACGCAGTATTTT.

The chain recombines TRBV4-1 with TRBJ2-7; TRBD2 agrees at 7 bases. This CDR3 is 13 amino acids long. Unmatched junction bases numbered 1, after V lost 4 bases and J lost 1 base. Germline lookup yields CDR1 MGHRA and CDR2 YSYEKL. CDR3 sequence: CASSPGGSYEQYF. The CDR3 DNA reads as TGCGCCAGCAGCCCGGGAGGATCCTACGAGCAGTACTTC.

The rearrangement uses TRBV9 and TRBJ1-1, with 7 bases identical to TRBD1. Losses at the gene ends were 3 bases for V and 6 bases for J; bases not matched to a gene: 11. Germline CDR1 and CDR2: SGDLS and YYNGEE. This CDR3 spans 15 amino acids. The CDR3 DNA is TGTGCCAGCAGCGGACCAGGGGGTGGTCGCGCTGAAGCTTTCTTT. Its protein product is CASSGPGGGRAEAFF.

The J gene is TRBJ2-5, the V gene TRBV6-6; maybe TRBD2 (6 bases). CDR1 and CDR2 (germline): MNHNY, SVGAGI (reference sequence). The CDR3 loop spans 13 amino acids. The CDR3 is CAYSGGFGETQYF. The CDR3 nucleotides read TGTGCATATTCAGGAGGGTTTGGAGAGACCCAGTACTTC.

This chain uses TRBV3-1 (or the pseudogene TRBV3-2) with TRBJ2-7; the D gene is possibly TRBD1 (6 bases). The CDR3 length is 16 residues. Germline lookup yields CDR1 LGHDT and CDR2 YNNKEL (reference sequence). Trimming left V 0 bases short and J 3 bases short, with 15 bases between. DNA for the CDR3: TGTGCCAGCAGCCAAGAGAAGGGCAGGGGAATCTACGAGCAGTACTTC. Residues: CASSQEKGRGIYEQYF.

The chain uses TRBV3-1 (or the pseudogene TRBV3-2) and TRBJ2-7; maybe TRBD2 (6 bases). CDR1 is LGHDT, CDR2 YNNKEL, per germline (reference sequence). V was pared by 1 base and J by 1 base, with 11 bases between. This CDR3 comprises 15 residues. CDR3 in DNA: TGTGCCAGCAGCCAAGCGCTAGCGAAGTCCTACGAGCAGTACTTC. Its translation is CASSQALAKSYEQYF.

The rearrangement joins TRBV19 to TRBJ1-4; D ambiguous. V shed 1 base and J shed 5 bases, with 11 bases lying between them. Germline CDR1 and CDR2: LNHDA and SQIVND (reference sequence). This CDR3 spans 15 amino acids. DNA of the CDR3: TGTGCCAGTAGTATAGTATCACAGCTGAATGAAAAACTGTTTTTT. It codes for CASSIVSQLNEKLFF.

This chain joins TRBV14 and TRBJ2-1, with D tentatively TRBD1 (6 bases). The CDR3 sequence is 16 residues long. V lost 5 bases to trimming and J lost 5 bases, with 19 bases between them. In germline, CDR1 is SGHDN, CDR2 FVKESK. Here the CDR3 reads CASSDPGATRNNEQFF. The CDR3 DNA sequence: TGTGCCAGCAGCGACCCAGGGGCCACCCGCAACAATGAGCAGTTCTTC.

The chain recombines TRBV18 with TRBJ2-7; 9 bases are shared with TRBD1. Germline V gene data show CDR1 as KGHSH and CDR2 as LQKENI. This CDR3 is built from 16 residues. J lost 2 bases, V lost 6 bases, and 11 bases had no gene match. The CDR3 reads CASSKQGASATYEQYF. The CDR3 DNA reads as TGTGCCAGCTCTAAACAGGGGGCTAGCGCAACCTACGAGCAGTACTTC.

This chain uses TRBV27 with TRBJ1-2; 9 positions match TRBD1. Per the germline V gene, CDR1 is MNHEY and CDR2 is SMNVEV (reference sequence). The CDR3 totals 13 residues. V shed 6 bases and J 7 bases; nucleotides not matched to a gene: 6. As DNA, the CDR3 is TGTGCCAGCAGGACAGGGGGGGTAGGTGGCTACACCTTC. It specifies CASRTGGVGGYTF.